The rows below give T cell receptor beta chains drawn from one sample of a study of graft-versus-host responses after intestinal transplantation. These receptors have no identified antigens. Only in-frame clones appear in the TCRdb table, and some are missing; sequencing was by immunoSEQ multiplex PCR. Of some 64,000 clones listed, 90% are singletons. The input for sequencing was unstimulated CD8+ T cells sorted from spleen or lymph node cells, taken before transplant. The receptors here all came from a human donor who was the organ donor for an intestinal transplant. CDR3s include the opening cysteine and the closing phenylalanine or tryptophan. Each record gives: clone size, J gene, D gene, V gene, CDR3 DNA, CDR3 protein. D genes are given only for firm matches. Rows may omit the clone size; those that give it use once, few, many or a size class.

NA | TRBJ1-3 | NA | TRBV5-1 | TGCGCCAGCAGCTTGGCCGAGGGATACTCTGGAAACACCATATATTTT | CASSLAEGYSGNTIYF
NA | TRBJ1-2 | NA | TRBV9 | TGTGCCAGCAGCGCCGGTGGTTACCCGGGGTCAAACTATGGCTACACCTTC | CASSAGGYPGSNYGYTF
NA | TRBJ2-2 | TRBD1 | TRBV9 | TGTGCCAGCAGCGTACAGGGGGCGAACACCGGGGAGCTGTTTTTT | CASSVQGANTGELFF
NA | TRBJ2-7 | TRBD1 | TRBV4-3 | TGCGCCAGCAGCCAAAGACAGGGGGACTACGAGCAGTACTTC | CASSQRQGDYEQYF
NA | TRBJ2-2 | NA | TRBV5-1 | TGCGCCAGCAGGGCGGAGGGACTTCAATTCGGGGAGCTGTTTTTT | CASRAEGLQFGELFF
NA | TRBJ2-3 | TRBD2 | TRBV11-2 | TGTGCCAGCAGCTTAGTTGCAGCGGGAGGGTTAGATACGCAGTATTTT | CASSLVAAGGLDTQYF
few | TRBJ1-2 | TRBD1 | TRBV27 | TGTGCCAGCAGTTTAGGCGCCGGGACAGGCTATGGCTACACCTTC | CASSLGAGTGYGYTF
NA | TRBJ2-7 | TRBD1 | TRBV19 | TGTGCCAGTAGTATGGGACAGGGATACGAGCAGTACTTC | CASSMGQGYEQYF
NA | TRBJ2-2 | NA | TRBV27 | TGTGCCAGCAGTGTCGGCGGGTCCGGGGAGCTGTTTTTT | CASSVGGSGELFF
NA | TRBJ2-7 | TRBD1 | TRBV18 | TGTGCCAGCTCACCGGGTCGCGGGACAGGGTCCTACGAGCAGTACTTC | CASSPGRGTGSYEQYF
NA | TRBJ1-5 | TRBD1 | TRBV6-5 | TGTGCCAGCAGTACCGGGACAGGCGGCTTTCAGCCCCAGCATTTT | CASSTGTGGFQPQHF